A selection of T cell receptor beta chains follows, all from one sample in a study of response to subunit inactivated influenza vaccine. TCRdb re-analysed the RT-PCR reads in MiXCR, keeping a single row per CDR3 protein. The profile shows about 830,000 distinct CDR3 sequences, about 18% of them singletons. The sequenced sample was PBMCs from blood, obtained 5 days after vaccination. These receptors were collected from a man between 45 and 60 years old who received an inactivated influenza vaccine. Each CDR3 is given with its conserved first and last residue. A D gene is named only where the DNA matches it firmly. For some rows the clone size is stated as once, few or many, or as a class when expanded; others skip it.

clone size	D gene	V gene	J gene	CDR3 DNA	CDR3 protein
.	TRBD1	TRBV28	TRBJ2-3	TGTGCCAGCAGTGAAACAGGGGGCGCAAAAGATACGCAGTATTTT	CASSETGGAKDTQYF
.	.	TRBV28	TRBJ1-4	TGTGCCAGCAGTTTAAGGGGAGCTGAACTGTTTTTT	CASSLRGAELFF
few	.	TRBV6-5	TRBJ1-1	TGTGCCAGCAGTTACATGCAAAACACTGAAGCTTTCTTT	CASSYMQNTEAFF
.	.	TRBV20-1	TRBJ2-5	TGCAGTGCTCCACAGGGAGTGGAGACCCAGTACTTC	CSAPQGVETQYF
many	.	TRBV5-5	TRBJ2-3	TGTGCCAGCAGCTTGGATGGGGGCACCGCAGATACGCAGTATTTT	CASSLDGGTADTQYF
few	.	TRBV5-1	TRBJ2-2	TGCGCCAGCAGCTTGGCCGGGGTGTCCGCCGGGGAGCTGTTTTTT	CASSLAGVSAGELFF
.	.	TRBV2	TRBJ2-3	TGTGCCAGCAGTGAAGACGCTACAGATACGCAGTATTTT	CASSEDATDTQYF
once	.	TRBV5-5	TRBJ2-6	TGTGCCAGCAGTCGCACCACAGGGTCCGGGGCCAACGTCCTGACTTTC	CASSRTTGSGANVLTF
.	.	TRBV5-1	TRBJ2-3	TGCGCCAGCAGCGGTCGACCTTCCAGACCCACAGATACGCAGTATTTT	CASSGRPSRPTDTQYF
.	.	TRBV7-2	TRBJ2-7	TGTGCCAGCAGCCTCATGGCTAGCTACGAGCAGTACTTC	CASSLMASYEQYF
.	TRBD2	TRBV24-1	TRBJ2-1	TGTGCCACCAGTGGCCCACTCGGGACTAGCGGGGGGAATGAGCAGTTCTTC	CATSGPLGTSGGNEQFF
.	.	TRBV7-8	TRBJ2-1	TGTGCCAGCGGGTCAGAGAGGTTCTACAATGAGCAGTTCTTC	CASGSERFYNEQFF
.	.	TRBV5-1	TRBJ1-3	TGCGCCAGCAGCTTGAGGGATCCTGGAAACACCATATATTTT	CASSLRDPGNTIYF
few	.	TRBV11-1	TRBJ1-4	TGTGCCAGCAGCTTATTGAGGCAGGGTGTCTCCTCGAGGGAAAAACTGTTTTTT	CASSLLRQGVSSREKLFF
few	TRBD1	TRBV11-1	TRBJ2-7	TGTGCCAGCAGCTCATACAGGGGACCCTACGAGCAGTACTTC	CASSSYRGPYEQYF
.	.	TRBV20-1	TRBJ2-7	TGCAGTGCTCCGGGGACTTCGGCCTACGAGCAGTACTTC	CSAPGTSAYEQYF
few	.	TRBV5-1	TRBJ1-5	TGCGCCAGCAGCGTGGGACTGGACCAGCCCCAGCATTTT	CASSVGLDQPQHF
.	TRBD1	TRBV24-1	TRBJ2-7	TGTGCCACCAGTGGAGGACAGGGGGCATTTAACGAGCAGTACTTC	CATSGGQGAFNEQYF
few	.	TRBV2	TRBJ1-5	TGTGCCAGCAATGGGGGGTATCAGCCCCAGCATTTT	CASNGGYQPQHF
.	.	TRBV4-2	TRBJ2-5	TGTGCCAGCAGCCAAGGGATAGCGGAAGAGACCCAGTACTTC	CASSQGIAEETQYF
few	.	TRBV20-1	TRBJ1-6	TGCAGTGCTAGTTTATCTGGGGCCTATAATTCACCCCTCCACTTT	CSASLSGAYNSPLHF
.	.	TRBV4-1	TRBJ1-1	TGCGCCAGCAGCCAAGAAATGGAAGGGATGGAAGCTTTCTTT	CASSQEMEGMEAFF
many	.	TRBV5-1	TRBJ1-5	TGTGCCAGCAGTTTATCGGGGAATAGCAATCAGCCCCAGCATTTT	CASSLSGNSNQPQHF
.	.	TRBV5-1	TRBJ2-5	TGCGCCAGCAGCATCAGGGTACCAACCCAAGAGACCCAGTACTTC	CASSIRVPTQETQYF
many	.	TRBV28	TRBJ2-1	TGTGCCAGCACCATGGGGACACTTTACAATGAGCAGTTCTTC	CASTMGTLYNEQFF
few	.	TRBV11-2	TRBJ2-1	TGTGCCAGCAAAACGGGACCCTACAATGAGCAGTTCTTC	CASKTGPYNEQFF
many	TRBD1	TRBV12-3/TRBV12-4	TRBJ1-1	TGTGCCAGCACCTGGGGACAGGGTGCTACAAACACTGAAGCTTTCTTT	CASTWGQGATNTEAFF
few	TRBD2	TRBV7-2	TRBJ2-1	TGTGCCAGCAGCTTAATGGGACTAGGGCAGTTCTTC	CASSLMGLGQFF
few	.	TRBV29-1	TRBJ2-3	TGCAGCGTGGACGGGACTCGCACAGATACGCAGTATTTT	CSVDGTRTDTQYF
.	.	TRBV3-1	TRBJ2-7	TGTGCCAGCAGCCAAGGTCCAGGCGGGAACTACGAGCAGTACTTC	CASSQGPGGNYEQYF
.	.	TRBV5-6	TRBJ2-7	TGTGCCAGCAGCTTTGGGCCGGGGAGCTCCTACGAGCAGTACTTC	CASSFGPGSSYEQYF
few	.	TRBV20-1	TRBJ2-7	TGCAGTGCTAGGGGCCTTTCCTACGAGCAGTACTTC	CSARGLSYEQYF
.	.	TRBV29-1	TRBJ2-3	TGCAGCGTTGTTCCGGGCATAACAGATACGCAGTATTTT	CSVVPGITDTQYF
many	.	TRBV6-2/TRBV6-3	TRBJ2-7	TGTGCCAGCAGCGTGACCGGGTTCATCTCGAGGAGCTCCTACGAGCAGTACTTC	CASSVTGFISRSSYEQYF
few	.	TRBV7-2	TRBJ1-3	TGTGCCAGCAGCGCTCGGTGGGGAGTCGGAAACACCATATATTTT	CASSARWGVGNTIYF
few	.	TRBV12-3/TRBV12-4	TRBJ2-7	TGTGCCAGCCGATTAGATGGGAGTAGTTCGTACGAGCAGTACTTC	CASRLDGSSSYEQYF
.	.	TRBV30	TRBJ1-1	TGTGCCCAAGGGACCTACACTGAAGCTTTCTTT	CAQGTYTEAFF
few	TRBD2	TRBV20-1	TRBJ2-3	TGCAGTGCTAGTTCTCCGCCGGGACTAGCGGGAGGGATCCGGGATACGCAGTATTTT	CSASSPPGLAGGIRDTQYF
many	TRBD1	TRBV6-1	TRBJ1-4	TGTGCCAGCAGGCCGACAGGGACTAATGAAAAACTGTTTTTT	CASRPTGTNEKLFF
many	.	TRBV20-1	TRBJ2-1	TGCAGTGTCGCGACTACCGAGCAGTTCTTC	CSVATTEQFF
few	.	TRBV4-2	TRBJ2-6	TGTGCCAGCAGCTTCACAGTCTCTGGGGCCAACGTCCTGACTTTC	CASSFTVSGANVLTF
many	.	TRBV4-1	TRBJ1-2	TGCGCCAGCAGCCCCTCAGGGAGTAACTATGGCTACACCTTC	CASSPSGSNYGYTF
.	.	TRBV18	TRBJ1-5	TGTGCCAGCTCACCGGACCGATCCCCTAATCAGCCCCAGCATTTT	CASSPDRSPNQPQHF
few	.	TRBV5-5	TRBJ2-1	TGTGCCAGCAGCTTGACAGACCGACAGCACAATGAGCAGTTCTTC	CASSLTDRQHNEQFF
few	.	TRBV12-3/TRBV12-4	TRBJ1-5	TGTGCCAGCACTACCGGGACCTCGACTCCGAGGGCCCAGCATTTT	CASTTGTSTPRAQHF